The 15 T cell receptor beta chains listed next were all sequenced from one sample in a study of cytomegalovirus exposure and HLA in healthy donors. Generated by immunoSEQ multiplex PCR, the TCRdb table keeps only in-frame clones and is missing some. In the table there are about 240,000 clones, approximately 86% of which are singletons. Sequences were obtained from PBMCs. The receptors shown here come from a woman aged 30 to 39 in good health and CMV-seropositive.

This clone was observed once. This chain connects TRBV25-1 to TRBJ1-1; perhaps TRBD1 as D (5 bases). Per germline, CDR1 MGHDK and CDR2 SYGVNS. This CDR3 has 14 amino acids. V was clipped by 1 base and J by 1 base, with 7 bases between them. The CDR3 sequence: CASSEWGQNTEAFF. In DNA form, the CDR3 reads TGTGCCAGCAGTGAATGGGGCCAGAACACTGAAGCTTTCTTT.

The chain joins TRBV6-5 to TRBJ2-3, with D tentatively TRBD2 (5 bases). The germline gives CDR1 MNHEY, CDR2 SVGAGI. V was shortened by 3 bases and J by 2 bases, with 15 bases between the two germline ends. CDR3 length equals 16 residues. The CDR3 reads CASSYLLSGLTDTQYF. In DNA, the CDR3 is TGTGCCAGCAGTTATCTGTTGAGCGGACTCACAGATACGCAGTATTTT.

The rearrangement joins TRBV7-6 to TRBJ2-7; 9 bases agree with TRBD2. The CDR3 length is 17 residues. The V segment lost 5 bases and the J segment 2 bases; nucleotides outside the gene matches: 13. Germline CDR1 SGHVS, CDR2 FNYEAQ. CDR3 nucleotide sequence: TGTGCCAGCAGCAATGCCTTTACTAGCGGGCGTCCCTACGAGCAGTACTTC. It is translated as CASSNAFTSGRPYEQYF.

The chain couples TRBV7-9 to TRBJ1-2; 7 nucleotides align to TRBD1. V trimming: 5 bases; J trimming: 11 bases; junction bases outside the gene matches: 11. CDR1 and CDR2 (germline): SEHNR, FQNEAQ (reference sequence). This CDR3 has 13 residues. The CDR3, as DNA: TGTGCCAGCAGCGTGACAGGGAGGCGTGATTACACCTTC. Its protein product is CASSVTGRRDYTF.

V gene TRBV18 combines with J gene TRBJ2-1; D may be TRBD2 (5 bases). The CDR3 totals 17 residues. CDR1 is KGHSH, CDR2 LQKENI, per germline. V lost 4 bases and J 5 bases, leaving 21 bases between the germline ends. CDR3 sequence reads: CASSQQVRAVLNNEQFF. DNA of the CDR3: TGTGCCAGCTCACAACAAGTGAGAGCGGTTCTCAACAATGAGCAGTTCTTC.

This clone appeared a single time. This chain joins TRBV11-2 and TRBJ2-7; TRBD1 might be the D (5 bases). Germline V CDR1 and CDR2: SGHAT, FQNNGV. This CDR3 comprises 16 residues. Deletions cut 4 bases from V and 1 base from J, with 17 bases between. This CDR3 is CASSSYPRQFSYEQYF. As DNA, the CDR3 is TGTGCCAGCAGCTCTTATCCCCGACAGTTTTCCTACGAGCAGTACTTC.

The V and J genes are TRBV20-1 and TRBJ2-7, with D tentatively TRBD1 (6 bases). Per the germline V gene, CDR1 is DFQATT and CDR2 is SNEGSKA (reference sequence). Trimming left V 4 bases short and J 10 bases short, with 14 bases between. CDR3 length: 11 residues. CDR3 DNA: TGCAGTGCTATGGACCAGGGGCCCCAGTACTTC. Translating it yields CSAMDQGPQYF.

Comment on this clone: Other DNA sequences in the same sample also yield this CDR3. The rearrangement uses TRBV5-1 and TRBJ2-2; the D is unclear. CDR3 length equals 14 residues. Germline values: CDR1 SGHRS, CDR2 YFSETQ. V lost 0 bases and J lost 2, with 5 bases in between. CDR3: CASSLGLNTGELFF. The CDR3 bases are TGCGCCAGCAGCTTGGGACTTAACACCGGGGAGCTGTTTTTT.

The genes are TRBV2 and TRBJ1-5; D remains unclear. Trimming took off 1 base at V and 5 bases at J, with 12 bases between the two ends. CDR1 SNHLY and CDR2 FYNNEI come from the germline V gene. The CDR3 contains 15 residues. CDR3 amino acids: CASSEDEGGDQPQHF. For the CDR3, the DNA is TGTGCCAGCAGTGAAGATGAGGGTGGGGATCAGCCCCAGCATTTT.

The rearrangement uses TRBV13 and TRBJ1-1; TRBD1 agrees at 7 bases. Trimming took 2 bases from V and 1 from J; bases not matched to a gene: 4. In germline, CDR1 is PRHDT, CDR2 FYEKMQ (reference sequence). CDR3 length equals 15 residues. The CDR3 reads CASSLSQGGNTEAFF. In nucleotides, the CDR3 is TGTGCCAGCAGCTTATCTCAGGGGGGGAACACTGAAGCTTTCTTT.

This sequence joins TRBV25-1 and TRBJ1-3; the D gene is possibly TRBD1 (5 bases). Germline CDR1 and CDR2: MGHDK and SYGVNS. Trimming removed 5 bases from V and 4 bases from J, with 15 bases in between. CDR3 size: 15 residues. CDR3 loop: CASSTSPTVGNTIYF. The CDR3 DNA sequence: TGTGCCAGCAGTACGAGTCCGACAGTCGGAAACACCATATATTTT.

The rearrangement uses TRBV30 and TRBJ2-1; D might be TRBD2 (7 bases). V lost 0 bases to trimming and J lost 5 bases, with 8 bases between them. Germline V gene lookup returns CDR1 GTSNPN and CDR2 SVGIG (reference sequence). The CDR3 is 13 amino acids. This chain's CDR3 is CAWSVGGDNEQFF. In nucleotides, the CDR3 is TGTGCCTGGAGTGTAGGGGGGGACAATGAGCAGTTCTTC. Filled out from reference TRBV30 and TRBJ2-1, the complete variable domain reads SQTIHQWPATLVQPVGSPLSLECTVEGTSNPNLYWYRQAAGRGLQLLFYSVGIGQISSEVPQNLSASRPQDRQFILSSKKLLLSDSGFYLCAWSVGGDNEQFFGPGTRLTVL.

The table lists this clone with a few counts. The gene calls are TRBV4-2 and TRBJ2-7, with 10 bases identical to TRBD2. Germline CDR1 is LGHNA and CDR2 is YNFKEQ. The J segment lost 3 bases and the V segment lost 2 bases, leaving 7 bases of the junction unmatched. The CDR3 contains 16 residues. CDR3 sequence: CASSQSGGLAIYEQYF. In nucleotides, the CDR3 is TGTGCCAGCAGCCAATCGGGGGGACTAGCGATCTACGAGCAGTACTTC.

This clone was detected ten times or more. The chain carries TRBV6-1 and TRBJ1-1; no clear D gene. Germline V gene lookup returns CDR1 MNHNS and CDR2 SASEGT. This CDR3 comprises 13 residues. V lost 3 bases and J lost 2, with 7 bases in between. Here the CDR3 reads CASSERDNTEAFF. The CDR3 DNA follows: TGTGCCAGCAGTGAGCGCGATAACACTGAAGCTTTCTTT.

J is TRBJ1-1 and V is TRBV6-5; weak D call: TRBD1 (5 bases). V lost 6 bases to trimming and J lost 5 bases, with 16 bases between them. The germline V gene encodes CDR1 MNHEY and CDR2 SVGAGI. The CDR3 has 14 amino acids. The CDR3 loop reads CASREGSRKTEAFF. The CDR3 bases are TGTGCCAGCAGGGAGGGGTCCCGGAAAACTGAAGCTTTCTTT.